The clone carrying this TCR beta chain was observed a single time. Its target is unknown. The data stem from a study of shared clonotypes between healthy human individuals. Healthy and HIV-negative, the adult donors had no recent acute infections or vaccinations. This CDR3 has 18 amino acids. J was trimmed by 4 bases and V by 4 bases; bases with no gene match: 16. Germline V gene lookup returns CDR1 LGHNA and CDR2 YNFKEQ. Points from the study as a whole: Clonotype sharing across several donors was observed for 4% to 6.5% of naive CD4 clonotypes. Owing to a small donor count, the genetic and exposure-history diversity represented was limited.

Per the authors' pipeline: ImmunoSEQ yielded junction-only sequences lacking quality scores, so filtering differed. Here immunoSEQ multiplex PCR was the method, and the copy in TCRdb shows in-frame clones only, minus some. V and J calls and clone size follow that table, whereas D and trimming were derived from the DNA. The table includes fewer than 1.4 million clones, about 80% detected once. The chain carries TRBV4-2 and TRBJ2-3; 8 bases match TRBD2. The sample consisted of memory CD4+ T cells from PBMCs. Subset reported: CD45RA-negative fraction. The TCR comes from a man between 18 and 35 years old in good health. Some clones in this sample may be carry-over from other donors' samples. The CDR3 nucleotides read TGTGCCAGCAGCCCTTCCGCCGCGACAGGCGGGAGGCCAGATACGCAGTATTTT. This sequence encodes CASSPSAATGGRPDTQYF.